Each of the 3 T cell receptor beta chains below was sequenced from the same sample in a study of control samples from healthy donors and cancer patients. Assay: immunoSEQ multiplex PCR; the TCRdb copy retains only in-frame clones and omits some. The table lists approximately 150,000 clones, under 96% of them singletons. Sequencing was performed on blood. The receptor set was obtained from a woman aged 25-40 years in good health.

V is TRBV11-3 and J is TRBJ2-1; D uncertain. Germline CDR1 and CDR2: SGHNT and YENEEA. Trimming shortened V by 5 bases and J by 8 bases, and 16 bases separated the two germline ends. CDR3 length equals 14 residues. CDR3 loop: CASSLHLAADEQFF. CDR3 coding DNA: TGTGCCAGCAGCCTTCACTTAGCTGCCGATGAGCAGTTCTTC.

The chain joins TRBV27 to TRBJ2-1; 8 positions agree with TRBD2. This CDR3 comprises 14 residues. CDR1 is MNHEY, CDR2 SMNVEV, per germline (reference sequence). The J segment lost 1 base and the V segment lost 6 bases, leaving 2 bases of the junction unmatched. CDR3 residues: CASRPGGSYNEQFF. The CDR3 nucleotides are TGTGCCAGCAGACCGGGGGGGTCCTACAATGAGCAGTTCTTC.

The chain combines TRBV7-9 with TRBJ1-3; D is possibly TRBD1 (5 bases). Trimming pared 1 base from V and 2 bases from J, leaving 12 bases between. CDR1 and CDR2 (germline): SEHNR, FQNEAQ (reference sequence). The CDR3 sequence is 16 residues long. CDR3 protein: CASSLGGVKAGNTIYF. In DNA, the CDR3 is TGTGCCAGCAGCTTAGGAGGGGTAAAAGCTGGAAACACCATATATTTT.